This T cell receptor (beta chain) was identified in a study of OX40 agonist ivuxolimab in advanced cancers. Broadly, across the study: Ivuxolimab was a fully human IgG2 agonistic monoclonal antibody targeting the costimulatory receptor OX40 (CD134). Intravenous ivuxolimab was administered to patients every 2 weeks at six dose levels: 0.01, 0.1, 0.3, 1.5, 3 and 10 mg/kg. Partial responses were achieved by three dose-escalation patients, of whom one had hepatocellular carcinoma and two had cutaneous melanoma. In the dose-escalation cohort, around four fifths of patients were male, and the mean age was approximately 60 years, with a range of about 23 to 85. Among the approximately 54 dose-escalation patients, about 20 had hepatocellular carcinoma, approximately 15 melanoma, 9 renal cell carcinoma and 9 head and neck cancer. Prior anti-PD-1, anti-PD-L1 or anti-CTLA-4 therapy was permitted, and about 40% of dose-escalation patients had received checkpoint inhibitors. The purpose of peripheral TCRbeta sequencing was to test whether ivuxolimab changed TCR sequence diversity and led to clonal T-cell expansion. The paper covers the monotherapy dose-escalation part of the phase I ivuxolimab trial, which included N of about 50 patients.

Patients with autoimmune disease history or receiving systemic immunosuppression were excluded from the trial. Peripheral blood for TCR sequencing was collected from all dose cohorts at baseline, on cycle 4 day 1, and on cycle 7 day 1. The samples were drawn from a first-in-human, open-label, multicenter phase I dose-escalation trial of ivuxolimab. Adults with locally advanced or metastatic head and neck squamous cell, hepatocellular, melanoma or renal cell carcinoma were enrolled in the trial. CD4+ and CD8+ T cells were sorted separately from peripheral blood before TCR sequencing. About this clone itself: Its cognate antigen has yet to be identified. Base quality data are lacking; no much larger clone is found one base away.

What the work shows at the level of the full study, not this receptor alone: At doses from 0.1 to 3.0 mg/kg, clonal expansion was seen in both CD4+ and CD8+ blood T cells between baseline and week 6. Which antigens the clonally expanded peripheral T cells were specific for was not determined. In partial responders in the 0.1-3.0 mg/kg groups, normalized peripheral clonal expansion was found to be among the lowest, especially among CD8+ T cells. After ivuxolimab, more expanded clones were found on average in CD8+ T cells than in CD4+ T cells. Low levels of normalized T-cell clonal expansion were also seen in some patients who did not respond.

The CDR3 runs 16 amino acids, cysteine and phenylalanine included. CDR3 DNA only is kept here, 48 bases in frame from base 1. V is cut by 1 base and J by 1 base, and the space between the germline ends is 11 bases. CDR1 and CDR2 are read off the germline V gene (reference sequence) as MNHEY and SMNVEV. Genomic DNA was isolated from the sorted cells so that the TCRbeta CDR3 region could be sequenced. The immunoSEQ Assay was used for sequencing of TCRbeta CDR3 regions. TCRdb took this table from immuneACCESS and kept in-frame rearrangements with V and J called. Such tables lack part of the clones; where checked against another copy, unresolved V genes explain under half of the gap, and the rest is unexplained. Here the sample has tens of thousands of clones; approximately 91% occur a single time. The ten largest clones capture about 0.8% of the sample.

This receptor was taken from an adult with an advanced solid tumor such as melanoma, head and neck, liver or kidney cancer. Sequencing was performed on CD4+ or CD8+ T cells sorted from blood, taken in a trial of the OX40 agonist ivuxolimab. This receptor chain uses TRBV27 and TRBJ1-5; no D gene is confidently identified. The sequenced DNA is TGTGCCAGCAGTTTATTGGCCCGAACGAGCAATCAGCCCCAGCATTTT. This translates into CASSLLARTSNQPQHF.